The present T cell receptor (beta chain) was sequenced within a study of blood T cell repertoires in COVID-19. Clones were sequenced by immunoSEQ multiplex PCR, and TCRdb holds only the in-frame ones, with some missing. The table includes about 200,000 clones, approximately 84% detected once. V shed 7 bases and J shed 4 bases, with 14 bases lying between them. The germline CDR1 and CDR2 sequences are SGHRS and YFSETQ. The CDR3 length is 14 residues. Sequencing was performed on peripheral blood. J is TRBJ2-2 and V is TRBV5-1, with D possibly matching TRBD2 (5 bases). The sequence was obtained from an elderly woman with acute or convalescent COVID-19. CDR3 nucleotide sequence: TGCGCCAGCGTAGGACTCTCGGGCACCGGGGAGCTGTTTTTT. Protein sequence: CASVGLSGTGELFF. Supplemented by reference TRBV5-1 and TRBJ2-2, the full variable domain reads KAGVTQTPRYLIKTRGQQVTLSCSPISGHRSVSWYQQTPGQGLQFLFEYFSETQRNKGNFPGRFSGRQFSNSRSEMNVSTLELGDSALYLCASVGLSGTGELFFGEGSRLTVL.